This entry describes one T cell receptor beta chain. Its antigen remains unidentified. The table came from immunoSEQ multiplex PCR; TCRdb's copy has only in-frame clones and leaves some out. The data hold tens of thousands of clones, with about 85% observed a single time. This record comes from a study of T cell responses to AZD1222 COVID-19 vaccine. Study results and limitations: Repertoires were obtained only post-peak T cell response.

Second doses at about 4 or about 12 weeks were pooled. The CDR3 covers 14 residues. Germline V lookup: CDR1 LGHNA, CDR2 YSLEER. V was trimmed by 3 bases and J by 4 bases, leaving 11 bases between them. The source was peripheral blood, collected 28 days after the second AZD1222 dose. This clonotype was obtained from an adult who received the AZD1222 COVID-19 vaccine. This chain joins TRBV4-3 and TRBJ2-3, with D uncertain. The CDR3 DNA is TGCGCCAGCAGCCAGTCTGTGTCCGCAGATACGCAGTATTTT. Translated: CASSQSVSADTQYF.